A selection of T cell receptor beta chains follows, all from one sample in a study of blood T cells in healthy people across ages. TCRdb reprocessed the 5' RACE reads via MiXCR and lists one record per CDR3 protein. The data show hundreds of thousands of distinct CDR3 sequences, with roughly 32% seen just once and 15% held by the top ten. Sequenced material: blood. The receptor set was obtained from a woman older than 75 in good health. Both conserved end residues are part of each CDR3. D genes are given only for firm matches. A row's size may be missing; if present it is once, few, many or a size class.

TRBV30	TRBJ1-2	.	.	CAWSYVVFPNDGYTF	TGTGCCTGGAGCTATGTGGTGTTCCCTAATGATGGCTACACCTTC
TRBV30	TRBJ1-5	.	.	CAWGQESNQPQHF	TGTGCCTGGGGTCAGGAAAGCAATCAGCCCCAGCATTTT
TRBV12-3/TRBV12-4	TRBJ2-3	TRBD1	many	CASSFRTGADTQYF	TGTGCCAGCAGTTTTCGGACAGGGGCAGATACGCAGTATTTT
TRBV6-5	TRBJ2-1	TRBD2	.	CASSYGGLAGRNEQFF	TGTGCCAGCAGTTACGGGGGGCTAGCGGGGAGGAATGAGCAGTTCTTC
TRBV7-3	TRBJ2-1	TRBD2	.	CASSPKAGGWARQFF	TGTGCCAGCAGCCCGAAGGCGGGGGGATGGGCTAGGCAGTTCTTC
TRBV30	TRBJ2-3	.	few	CAWSTGTDTQYF	TGTGCCTGGAGTACAGGGACAGATACGCAGTATTTT
TRBV28	TRBJ2-1	.	.	CATRAVRSEQVF	TGTGCCACCAGGGCGGTCCGCAGTGAGCAGGTCTTC
TRBV30	TRBJ1-1	.	.	CAWRVWRDTEAFF	TGTGCCTGGAGGGTATGGAGGGACACTGAAGCTTTCTTT
TRBV24-1	TRBJ2-5	TRBD1	.	CTTSDPSGQGGSETQYF	TGTACCACCAGTGACCCTTCTGGACAGGGGGGGTCAGAGACCCAGTACTTC
TRBV9	TRBJ2-1	TRBD2	many	CASSVRLADYNEQFF	TGTGCCAGCAGCGTACGACTAGCAGACTACAATGAGCAGTTCTTC
TRBV5-1	TRBJ2-1	TRBD1	few	CASSQPVGQGDDEQFF	TGCGCCAGCAGCCAGCCCGTTGGACAGGGGGATGATGAGCAGTTCTTC
TRBV6-6	TRBJ1-6	.	many	CASSPHREAPLHF	TGTGCCAGCAGCCCCCATAGGGAGGCACCCCTCCACTTT
TRBV7-3	TRBJ2-1	TRBD1	.	CASSLMGPGQGGGEQFF	TGTGCCAGCAGCTTAATGGGTCCGGGACAGGGGGGAGGGGAGCAGTTCTTC
TRBV7-2	TRBJ2-1	TRBD2	.	CASSLAAGGRGEQFF	TGTGCCAGCAGCTTAGCGGCGGGGGGGCGGGGTGAGCAGTTCTTC
TRBV20-1	TRBJ2-3	TRBD2	many	CSAPRGDPYTDTQYF	TGCAGCGCCCCCCGGGGGGACCCTTACACAGATACGCAGTATTTT
TRBV7-3	TRBJ2-1	.	few	CASSFDGANEQFF	TGTGCCAGCAGCTTTGACGGGGCGAATGAGCAGTTCTTC
TRBV12-3/TRBV12-4	TRBJ1-5	TRBD1	once	CASTPTTGESNRPQHF	TGTGCCAGCACACCTACGACAGGGGAAAGCAATCGGCCCCAGCATTTT
TRBV28	TRBJ1-2	.	many	CASSLPGQSLYGYTF	TGTGCCAGCAGCCTCCCAGGACAGAGCCTCTATGGCTACACCTTC
TRBV7-7	TRBJ2-5	.	many	CASSLEFQETQYF	TGTGCTAGCAGCTTGGAGTTCCAAGAGACCCAGTACTTC
TRBV20-1	TRBJ2-5	TRBD2	.	CSARSGIGETQYF	TGCAGTGCTAGAAGCGGGATAGGAGAGACCCAGTACTTC
TRBV11-1	TRBJ2-5	.	many	CASSLGGVETQYF	TGTGCCAGCAGCCTCGGTGGGGTGGAGACCCAGTACTTC
TRBV30	TRBJ1-2	.	many	CAWSQGRDGYTF	TGTGCCTGGAGTCAGGGACGGGATGGCTACACCTTC
TRBV5-1	TRBJ2-7	.	many	CASSQYAGPSYEQYF	TGCGCCAGCAGTCAATACGCGGGGCCCTCCTACGAGCAGTACTTC
TRBV12-3/TRBV12-4	TRBJ2-7	.	.	CASSFRGYGQYF	TGTGCCAGCAGCTTCAGGGGTTACGGGCAGTACTTC
TRBV7-2	TRBJ2-3	.	many	CASSLGPAGTDTQYF	TGTGCCAGCAGCTTAGGGCCGGCAGGGACAGATACGCAGTATTTT
TRBV30	TRBJ1-6	.	.	CAWSVRQGRGSPLHF	TGTGCCTGGAGTGTACGCCAGGGCAGGGGCTCACCCCTCCACTTT
TRBV20-1	TRBJ2-7	.	.	CSAIRSYEQYF	TGCAGTGCTATTCGTTCCTACGAGCAGTACTTC
TRBV20-1	TRBJ2-1	.	many	CSALQGSSYNEQFF	TGCAGTGCTCTTCAGGGGAGCTCCTACAATGAGCAGTTCTTC
TRBV2	TRBJ1-5	TRBD1	few	CASRAGTGRPNQPQHF	TGTGCCAGCAGGGCCGGGACAGGGCGCCCCAATCAGCCCCAGCATTTT
TRBV7-3	TRBJ1-1	.	many	CASSVNGRLNTEAFF	TGTGCCAGCAGCGTCAACGGACGGTTGAACACTGAAGCTTTCTTT
TRBV5-1	TRBJ2-1	.	many	CASSTGTSYNEQFF	TGCGCCAGCAGCACAGGTACCAGCTACAATGAGCAGTTCTTC
TRBV7-2	TRBJ2-3	.	few	CASSLWTLTDTQYF	TGTGCCAGCAGCTTATGGACGCTCACAGATACGCAGTATTTT
TRBV12-3/TRBV12-4	TRBJ1-5	.	few	CASTMGTSGFLSNQPQHF	TGTGCCAGCACCATGGGGACGTCGGGGTTTCTTAGCAATCAGCCCCAGCATTTT
TRBV3-1	TRBJ1-4	.	many	CASSPGLINEKLFF	TGTGCCAGCAGCCCGGGTCTAATTAATGAAAAACTGTTTTTT
TRBV2	TRBJ2-3	.	.	CASNEGWADTQYF	TGTGCCAGCAATGAAGGTTGGGCAGATACGCAGTATTTT
TRBV6-1	TRBJ2-5	.	many	CASSESPGFQETQYF	TGTGCCAGCAGTGAATCCCCAGGGTTTCAAGAGACCCAGTACTTC
TRBV29-1	TRBJ2-7	TRBD2	many	CSVGSSGGYEQYF	TGCAGCGTTGGGTCTAGCGGGGGATACGAGCAGTACTTC
TRBV6-1	TRBJ2-3	TRBD2	many	CASSEGDGTSGADTQYF	TGTGCCAGCAGTGAAGGGGACGGGACTAGCGGGGCAGATACGCAGTATTTT
TRBV3-1	TRBJ1-5	.	.	CASSQGRNSNQPQHF	TGTGCCAGCAGCCAAGGCCGGAATAGCAATCAGCCCCAGCATTTT
TRBV9	TRBJ2-1	.	few	CASSVLNRTYNEQFF	TGTGCCAGCAGCGTTTTGAACAGAACTTACAATGAGCAGTTCTTC
TRBV6-6	TRBJ2-1	.	many	CASRNDLGAYNEQFF	TGTGCCAGCAGAAATGACCTGGGCGCCTACAATGAGCAGTTCTTC
TRBV5-1	TRBJ1-6	TRBD1	many	CASSLATGGTPLHF	TGCGCCAGCAGCTTGGCTACAGGGGGGACACCCCTCCACTTT
TRBV4-2	TRBJ2-7	TRBD2	many	CASSQDRGTSGGSYYEQYF	TGTGCCAGCAGCCAAGATAGAGGGACTAGCGGGGGGTCCTACTACGAGCAGTACTTC
TRBV5-1	TRBJ1-2	TRBD1	few	CASSFASLNLGRRTGGRNVGYTF	TGCGCCAGCAGCTTTGCGAGTCTCAACTTGGGTCGGAGGACAGGGGGCAGGAATGTAGGCTACACCTTC
TRBV20-1	TRBJ1-1	.	many	CSATKNRAGTEAFF	TGCAGTGCTACCAAAAACCGGGCGGGCACTGAAGCTTTCTTT
TRBV3-1	TRBJ1-5	TRBD1	many	CASSQDRDRVNQPQHF	TGTGCCAGCAGCCAAGATAGAGACAGGGTGAATCAGCCCCAGCATTTT
TRBV9	TRBJ2-7	.	many	CASSVGGPPYEQYF	TGTGCCAGCAGCGTAGGAGGGCCCCCCTACGAGCAGTACTTC
TRBV7-9	TRBJ2-7	.	.	CASSLWTTYEQYF	TGTGCCAGCAGCTTATGGACTACCTACGAGCAGTACTTC
TRBV4-1	TRBJ2-1	.	.	CASSRASGDNEQFF	TGCGCCAGCAGCCGTGCCTCAGGGGACAATGAGCAGTTCTTC
TRBV27	TRBJ2-1	.	many	CASRMLQGNNEQFF	TGTGCCAGCAGGATGCTACAGGGAAACAATGAGCAGTTCTTC
TRBV5-1	TRBJ2-7	.	many	CASSLDSPPLGEQYF	TGCGCCAGCAGCTTGGATTCACCTCCCCTTGGCGAGCAGTACTTC
TRBV5-1	TRBJ2-7	.	many	CASRTGGGSAYEQYF	TGCGCCAGCAGAACCGGGGGTGGTTCGGCCTACGAGCAGTACTTC
TRBV20-1	TRBJ2-3	TRBD2	.	CSARAGLAGNTDTQYF	TGCAGTGCTAGAGCTGGACTAGCGGGTAACACAGATACGCAGTATTTT
TRBV30	TRBJ1-4	.	few	CAWSPGENEKLFF	TGTGCCTGGAGTCCAGGGGAGAATGAAAAACTGTTTTTT
TRBV20-1	TRBJ2-5	.	many	CSAQLLTLQETQYF	TGCAGTGCACAGCTCCTAACACTCCAAGAGACCCAGTACTTC